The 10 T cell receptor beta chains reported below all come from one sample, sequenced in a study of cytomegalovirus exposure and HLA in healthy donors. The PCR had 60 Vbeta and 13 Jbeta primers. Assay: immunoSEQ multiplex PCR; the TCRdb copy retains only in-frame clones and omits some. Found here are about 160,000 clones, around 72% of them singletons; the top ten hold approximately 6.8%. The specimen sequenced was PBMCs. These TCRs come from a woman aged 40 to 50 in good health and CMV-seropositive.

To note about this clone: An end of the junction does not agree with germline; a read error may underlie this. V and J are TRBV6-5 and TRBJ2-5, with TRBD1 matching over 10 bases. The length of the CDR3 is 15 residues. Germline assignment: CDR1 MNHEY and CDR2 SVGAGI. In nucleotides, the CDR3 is TGTGTCAGCAGTCGACCGACAGGGGGCGCGGAGACCCAGTACTTC. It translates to CVSSRPTGGAETQYF.

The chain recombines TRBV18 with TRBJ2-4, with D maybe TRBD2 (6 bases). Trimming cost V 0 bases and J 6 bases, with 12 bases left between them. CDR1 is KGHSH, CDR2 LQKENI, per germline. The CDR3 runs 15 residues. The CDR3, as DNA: TGTGCCAGCTCACCACCAGCAGCCGGGGGAAACATTCAGTACTTC. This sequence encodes CASSPPAAGGNIQYF.

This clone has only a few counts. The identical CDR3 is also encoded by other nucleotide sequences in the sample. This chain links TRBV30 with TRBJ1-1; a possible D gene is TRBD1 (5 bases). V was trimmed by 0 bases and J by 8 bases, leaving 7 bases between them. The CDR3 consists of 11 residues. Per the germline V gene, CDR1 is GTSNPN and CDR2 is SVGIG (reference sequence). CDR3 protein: CAWSVGGEAFF. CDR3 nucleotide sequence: TGTGCCTGGAGTGTGGGGGGGGAAGCTTTCTTT.

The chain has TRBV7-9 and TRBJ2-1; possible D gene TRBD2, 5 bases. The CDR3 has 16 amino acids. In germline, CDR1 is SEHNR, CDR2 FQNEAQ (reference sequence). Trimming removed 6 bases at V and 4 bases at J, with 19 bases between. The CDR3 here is CASRPTRGVLYNEQFF. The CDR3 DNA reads TGTGCCAGCAGACCCACTCGGGGAGTCCTATACAATGAGCAGTTCTTC.

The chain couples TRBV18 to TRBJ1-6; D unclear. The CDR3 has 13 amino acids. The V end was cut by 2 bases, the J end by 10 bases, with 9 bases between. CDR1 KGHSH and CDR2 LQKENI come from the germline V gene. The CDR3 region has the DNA TGTGCCAGCTCACCAAATCCAGAATCACCCCTCCACTTT. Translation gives CASSPNPESPLHF.

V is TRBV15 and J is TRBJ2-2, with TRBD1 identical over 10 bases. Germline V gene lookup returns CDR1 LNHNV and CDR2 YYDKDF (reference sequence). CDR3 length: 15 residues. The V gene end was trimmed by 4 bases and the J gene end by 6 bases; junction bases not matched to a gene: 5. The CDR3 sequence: CATSKGQGTAGELFF. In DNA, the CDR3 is TGTGCCACCAGCAAGGGACAGGGGACGGCCGGGGAGCTGTTTTTT.

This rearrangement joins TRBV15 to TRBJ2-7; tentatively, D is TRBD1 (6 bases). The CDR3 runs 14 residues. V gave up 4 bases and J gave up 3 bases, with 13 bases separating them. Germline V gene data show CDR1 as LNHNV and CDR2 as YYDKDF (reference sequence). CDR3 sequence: CATSKPDRGYEQYF. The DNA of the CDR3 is TGTGCCACCAGCAAGCCGGACAGAGGCTACGAGCAGTACTTC.

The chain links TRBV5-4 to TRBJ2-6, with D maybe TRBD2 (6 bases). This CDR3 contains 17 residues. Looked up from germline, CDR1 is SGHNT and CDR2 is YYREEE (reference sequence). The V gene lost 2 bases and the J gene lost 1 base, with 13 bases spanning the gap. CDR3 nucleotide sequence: TGTGCCAGCAGCTTCGGTGGGGGGTATTCTGGGGCCAACGTCCTGACTTTC. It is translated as CASSFGGGYSGANVLTF.

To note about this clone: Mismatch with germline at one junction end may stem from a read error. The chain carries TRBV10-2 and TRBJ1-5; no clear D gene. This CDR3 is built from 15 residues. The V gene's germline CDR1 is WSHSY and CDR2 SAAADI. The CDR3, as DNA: TGCGCCACCAGTGAGTCTTCCTATGGAGTCCAGCCCCAGCATTTT. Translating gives CATSESSYGVQPQHF.

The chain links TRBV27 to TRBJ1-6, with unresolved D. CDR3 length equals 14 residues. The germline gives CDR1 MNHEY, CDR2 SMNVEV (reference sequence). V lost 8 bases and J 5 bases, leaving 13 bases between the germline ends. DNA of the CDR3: TGTGCCAGCGGTCAGGATTTGGATAATTCACCCCTCCACTTT. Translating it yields CASGQDLDNSPLHF.